Below, 16 T cell receptor beta chains from the same sample are listed, as sequenced in a study of blood T cell repertoires in COVID-19. The protocol was immunoSEQ multiplex PCR, while the TCRdb copy is restricted to in-frame clones and leaves out a portion. The sample lists some 270,000 clones; approximately 89% were seen once. What was sequenced was peripheral blood. Receptors originate from a woman in her thirties or forties who had recovered from COVID-19.

The chain has TRBV5-5 and TRBJ1-2; 8 nucleotides match TRBD1. The CDR3 totals 15 residues. The germline V gene has CDR1 SGHKS and CDR2 YYEKEE (reference sequence). Trimming took 0 bases from V and 6 from J; bases not matched to a gene: 7. The CDR3 DNA reads TGTGCCAGCAGCTTGGTGCAGGGGGCCTTGCATGGCTACACCTTC. Its protein is CASSLVQGALHGYTF.

V and J are TRBV15 and TRBJ2-7; D unresolved. Trimming removed 0 bases at V and 2 bases at J, with 11 bases between. The CDR3 sequence is 15 residues long. The germline CDR1 and CDR2 sequences are LNHNV and YYDKDF (reference sequence). The CDR3 sequence is CATSREVQGAYEQYF. The DNA for the CDR3 is TGTGCCACCAGCAGAGAGGTCCAAGGAGCCTACGAGCAGTACTTC.

J is TRBJ1-3 and V is TRBV7-9; no definite D call. In germline, CDR1 is SEHNR, CDR2 FQNEAQ (reference sequence). This CDR3 has 14 amino acids. V lost 5 bases, J lost 2 bases, and 10 bases lay in between. The CDR3 loop reads CASSPYGAGNTIYF. Here the CDR3 DNA reads TGTGCCAGCAGCCCGTACGGGGCTGGAAACACCATATATTTT.

This rearrangement joins TRBV28 to TRBJ2-3, with D possibly being TRBD1 (5 bases). This CDR3 spans 17 amino acids. The germline V gene has CDR1 MDHEN and CDR2 SYDVKM. Trimming left V 6 bases short and J 0 bases short, with 19 bases between. CDR3 protein: CASRGHGDPASTDTQYF. The DNA of the CDR3 is TGTGCCAGCAGAGGACACGGAGATCCTGCTAGCACAGATACGCAGTATTTT.

This chain connects TRBV11-2 to TRBJ1-2, with 9 bases lining up with TRBD1. Trimming cost V 6 bases and J 12 bases; bases outside gene matches: 23. This CDR3 has 17 residues. Germline V lookup: CDR1 SGHAT, CDR2 FQNNGV. The CDR3 loop reads CASSRAGTGIEQAVHTF. The CDR3 bases are TGTGCCAGCAGTCGCGCCGGGACAGGGATAGAGCAGGCTGTCCACACCTTC. The entire variable domain, with the rest obtained from reference TRBV11-2 and TRBJ1-2, is as follows: EAGVAQSPRYKIIEKRQSVAFWCNPISGHATLYWYQQILGQGPKLLIQFQNNGVVDDSQLPKDRFSAERLKGVDSTLKIQPAKLEDSAVYLCASSRAGTGIEQAVHTFGSGTRLTVV.

This sequence joins TRBV3-1 (or the pseudogene TRBV3-2) and TRBJ2-6; 7 bases agree with TRBD1. V lost 1 base to trimming and J lost 4 bases; unmatched junction nucleotides: 7. Germline CDR1 reads LGHDT; CDR2 reads YNNKEL (reference sequence). The CDR3 loop spans 17 amino acids. This chain's CDR3 is CASSQVVRGQGANVLTF. The CDR3 DNA follows: TGTGCCAGCAGCCAAGTAGTTCGGGGACAGGGGGCCAACGTCCTGACTTTC.

V is TRBV10-1 and J is TRBJ2-3; a weak D match, TRBD1 (6 bases). Trimming removed 3 bases from V and 1 base from J, with 8 bases in between. This CDR3 is built from 14 residues. The germline gives CDR1 WNHNN, CDR2 SYGVQD (reference sequence). The CDR3 DNA reads TGCGCCAGCAGTGAAAAGGGGGGCACAGATACGCAGTATTTT. This codes for CASSEKGGTDTQYF.

The chain has TRBV6-5 and TRBJ1-1; 9 bases fit TRBD1. The trim removed 6 bases at V and 6 bases at J, leaving 11 bases unmatched. Germline V gene lookup returns CDR1 MNHEY and CDR2 SVGAGI. CDR3 size: 15 residues. The CDR3 reads CASRIKTGGDAEAFF. CDR3 in DNA: TGTGCCAGCAGGATAAAGACAGGGGGGGACGCTGAAGCTTTCTTT.

The V and J genes are TRBV7-9 and TRBJ2-2; 8 bases line up with TRBD1. The CDR3 is 16 residues long. Trimming took 1 base from V and 1 from J; bases not matched to a gene: 2. Germline CDR1 SEHNR, CDR2 FQNEAQ (reference sequence). This CDR3 is CASSLGQGRNTGELFF. The CDR3 nucleotides are TGTGCCAGCAGCTTAGGACAGGGGAGGAACACCGGGGAGCTGTTTTTT. Complete variable domain (other parts from reference TRBV7-9 and TRBJ2-2): DTGVSQNPRHKITKRGQNVTFRCDPISEHNRLYWYRQTLGQGPEFLTYFQNEAQLEKSRLLSDRFSAERPKGSFSTLEIQRTEQGDSAMYLCASSLGQGRNTGELFFGEGSRLTVL.

This clone was detected only once. This sequence joins TRBV7-9 and TRBJ2-1; 12 bases are a match to TRBD2. Trimming took 3 bases from V and 11 from J; bases not matched to a gene: 5. The germline CDR1 and CDR2 sequences are SEHNR and FQNEAQ (reference sequence). There are 14 residues in the CDR3. CDR3 protein: CASSLRLAGEKQFF. The CDR3 DNA reads as TGTGCCAGCAGCTTGAGACTAGCGGGAGAGAAGCAGTTCTTC. Using reference TRBV7-9 and TRBJ2-1 for the parts outside the CDR3, the full variable domain is DTGVSQNPRHKITKRGQNVTFRCDPISEHNRLYWYRQTLGQGPEFLTYFQNEAQLEKSRLLSDRFSAERPKGSFSTLEIQRTEQGDSAMYLCASSLRLAGEKQFFGPGTRLTVL.

This chain uses TRBV20-1 with TRBJ1-2; tentative D call: TRBD1 (5 bases). Germline CDR1 and CDR2: DFQATT and SNEGSKA (reference sequence). This CDR3 is 13 amino acids long. The V and J ends lost 3 bases and 7 bases respectively, with 15 bases between them. The CDR3 loop reads CSASSAGMGGYTF. Written as DNA, the CDR3 is TGCAGTGCTAGTTCGGCAGGGATGGGTGGCTACACCTTC.

V usage is TRBV5-1 and J usage is TRBJ2-1; a weak D match, TRBD1 (5 bases). V gave up 4 bases and J gave up 5 bases, with 13 bases separating them. Germline V lookup: CDR1 SGHRS, CDR2 YFSETQ. The CDR3 sequence is 14 residues long. CDR3 DNA sequence: TGCGCCAGCAGCATACAGGTAAACGACAATGAGCAGTTCTTC. This gives the protein CASSIQVNDNEQFF.

The chain couples TRBV12-5 to TRBJ1-2, with TRBD1 as a possible D gene (6 bases). V gave up 4 bases and J gave up 3 bases, with 18 bases separating them. The CDR3 length is 16 residues. Germline V gene data show CDR1 as LGHNT and CDR2 as FRNRAP. The CDR3, as DNA: TGTGCTAGTGGTTCGGTACGTGGCAGGGGAGACTATGGCTACACCTTC. It specifies CASGSVRGRGDYGYTF.

The chain links TRBV7-2 to TRBJ2-2; D is undetermined. Germline V gene sequence: CDR1 SGHTA, CDR2 FQGNSA. The CDR3 is 14 residues long. Trimming removed 3 bases at V and 1 base at J, with 6 bases between. The CDR3 loop reads CASSFYRNTGELFF. The CDR3 region has the DNA TGTGCCAGCAGCTTCTACCGGAACACCGGGGAGCTGTTTTTT.

The chain links TRBV6-4 to TRBJ2-3, with 13 bases fitting TRBD2. Germline loops: CDR1 MRHNA, CDR2 SNTAGT. The CDR3 covers 16 residues. The J segment lost 7 bases and the V segment lost 2 bases, leaving 6 bases of the junction unmatched. CDR3 loop: CASSDRTSGSGNTQYF. The CDR3 coding sequence is TGTGCCAGCAGTGACAGGACTAGCGGGAGTGGAAATACGCAGTATTTT.

This chain connects TRBV28 to TRBJ2-7, with 8 bases that match TRBD2. The CDR3 runs 16 residues. Germline trimming cut 5 bases from V and 1 base from J; bases unmatched to any gene: 10. Germline V gene lookup returns CDR1 MDHEN and CDR2 SYDVKM. CDR3 loop: CASSRGGTRGSYEQYF. CDR3 coding DNA: TGTGCCAGCAGTCGCGGGGGGACTAGGGGTTCCTACGAGCAGTACTTC.